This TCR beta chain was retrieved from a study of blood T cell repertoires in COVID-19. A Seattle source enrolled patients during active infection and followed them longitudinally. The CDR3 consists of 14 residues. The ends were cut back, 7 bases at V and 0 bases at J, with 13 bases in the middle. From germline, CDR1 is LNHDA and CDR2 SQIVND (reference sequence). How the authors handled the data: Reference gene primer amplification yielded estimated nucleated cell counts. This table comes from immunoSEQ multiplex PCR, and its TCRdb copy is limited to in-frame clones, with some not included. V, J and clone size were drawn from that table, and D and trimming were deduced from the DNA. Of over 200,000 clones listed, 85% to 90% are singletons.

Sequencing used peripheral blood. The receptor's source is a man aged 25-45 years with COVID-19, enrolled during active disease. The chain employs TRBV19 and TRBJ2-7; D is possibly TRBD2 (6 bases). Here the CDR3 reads CASTRDFSSYEQYF. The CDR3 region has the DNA TGTGCCAGTACGCGGGACTTCAGCTCCTACGAGCAGTACTTC.